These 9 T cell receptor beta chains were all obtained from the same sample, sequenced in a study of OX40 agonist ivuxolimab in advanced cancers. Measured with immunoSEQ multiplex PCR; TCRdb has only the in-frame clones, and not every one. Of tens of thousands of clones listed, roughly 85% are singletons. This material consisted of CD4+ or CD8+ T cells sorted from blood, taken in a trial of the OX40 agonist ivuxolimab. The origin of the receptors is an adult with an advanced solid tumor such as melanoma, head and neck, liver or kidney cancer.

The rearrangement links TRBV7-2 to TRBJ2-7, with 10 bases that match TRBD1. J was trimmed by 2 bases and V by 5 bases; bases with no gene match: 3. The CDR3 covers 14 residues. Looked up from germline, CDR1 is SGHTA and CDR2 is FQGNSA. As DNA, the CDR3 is TGTGCCAGCAGCGCCGGGACAGGGGCCTACGAGCAGTACTTC. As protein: CASSAGTGAYEQYF.

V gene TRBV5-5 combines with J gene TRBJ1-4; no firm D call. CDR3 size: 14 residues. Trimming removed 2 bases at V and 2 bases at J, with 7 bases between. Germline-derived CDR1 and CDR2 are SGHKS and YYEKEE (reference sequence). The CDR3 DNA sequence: TGTGCCAGCAGCTTCGGCGCCACTAATGAAAAACTGTTTTTT. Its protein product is CASSFGATNEKLFF.

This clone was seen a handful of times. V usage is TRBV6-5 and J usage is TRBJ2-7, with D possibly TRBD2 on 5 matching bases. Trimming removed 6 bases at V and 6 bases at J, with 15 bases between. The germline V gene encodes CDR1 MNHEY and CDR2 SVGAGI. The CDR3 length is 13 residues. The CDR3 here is CASRLNSRGEQYF. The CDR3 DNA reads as TGTGCCAGCAGGCTTAACTCCCGGGGCGAGCAGTACTTC.

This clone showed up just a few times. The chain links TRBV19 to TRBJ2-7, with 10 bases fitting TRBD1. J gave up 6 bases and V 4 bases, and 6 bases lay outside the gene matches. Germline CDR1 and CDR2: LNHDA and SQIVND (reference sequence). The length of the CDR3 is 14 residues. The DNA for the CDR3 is TGTGCCAGTAGTAACCCGGGACAGGGGAGCGAGCAGTACTTC. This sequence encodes CASSNPGQGSEQYF. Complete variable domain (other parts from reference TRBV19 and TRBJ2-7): DGGITQSPKYLFRKEGQNVTLSCEQNLNHDAMYWYRQDPGQGLRLIYYSQIVNDFQKGDIAEGYSVSREKKESFPLTVTSAQKNPTAFYLCASSNPGQGSEQYFGPGTRLTVT.

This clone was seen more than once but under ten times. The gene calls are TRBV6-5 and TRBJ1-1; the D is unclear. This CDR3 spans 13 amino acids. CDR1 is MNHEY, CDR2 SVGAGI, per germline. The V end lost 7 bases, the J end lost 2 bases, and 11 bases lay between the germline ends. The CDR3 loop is CASTVESNTEAFF. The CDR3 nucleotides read TGTGCCAGCACGGTTGAGTCCAACACTGAAGCTTTCTTT.

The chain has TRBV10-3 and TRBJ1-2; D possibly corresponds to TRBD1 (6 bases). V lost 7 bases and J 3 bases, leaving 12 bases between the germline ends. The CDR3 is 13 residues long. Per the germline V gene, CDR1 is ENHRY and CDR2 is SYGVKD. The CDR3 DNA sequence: TGTGCCATCATGGGCGGGGGCGACTATGGCTACACCTTC. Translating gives CAIMGGGDYGYTF.

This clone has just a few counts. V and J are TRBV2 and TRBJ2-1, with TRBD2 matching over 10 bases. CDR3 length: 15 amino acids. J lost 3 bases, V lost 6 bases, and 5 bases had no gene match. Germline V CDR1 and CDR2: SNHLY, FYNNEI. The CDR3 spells CASSVAGGSYNEQFF. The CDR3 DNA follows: TGTGCCAGCAGCGTAGCGGGGGGCAGCTACAATGAGCAGTTCTTC.

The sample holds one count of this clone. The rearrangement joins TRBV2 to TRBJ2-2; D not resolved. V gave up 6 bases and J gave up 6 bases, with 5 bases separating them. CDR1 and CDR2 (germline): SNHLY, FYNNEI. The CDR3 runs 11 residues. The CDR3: CASRYSGELFF. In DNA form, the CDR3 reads TGTGCCAGCAGGTACTCCGGGGAGCTGTTTTTT.

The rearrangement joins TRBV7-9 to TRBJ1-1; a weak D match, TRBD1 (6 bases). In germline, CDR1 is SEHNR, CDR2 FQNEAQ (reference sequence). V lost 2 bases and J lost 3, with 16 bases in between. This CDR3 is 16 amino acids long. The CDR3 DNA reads TGTGCCAGCAGCTTACCTAAACAGGGAATGGACACTGAAGCTTTCTTT. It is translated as CASSLPKQGMDTEAFF.